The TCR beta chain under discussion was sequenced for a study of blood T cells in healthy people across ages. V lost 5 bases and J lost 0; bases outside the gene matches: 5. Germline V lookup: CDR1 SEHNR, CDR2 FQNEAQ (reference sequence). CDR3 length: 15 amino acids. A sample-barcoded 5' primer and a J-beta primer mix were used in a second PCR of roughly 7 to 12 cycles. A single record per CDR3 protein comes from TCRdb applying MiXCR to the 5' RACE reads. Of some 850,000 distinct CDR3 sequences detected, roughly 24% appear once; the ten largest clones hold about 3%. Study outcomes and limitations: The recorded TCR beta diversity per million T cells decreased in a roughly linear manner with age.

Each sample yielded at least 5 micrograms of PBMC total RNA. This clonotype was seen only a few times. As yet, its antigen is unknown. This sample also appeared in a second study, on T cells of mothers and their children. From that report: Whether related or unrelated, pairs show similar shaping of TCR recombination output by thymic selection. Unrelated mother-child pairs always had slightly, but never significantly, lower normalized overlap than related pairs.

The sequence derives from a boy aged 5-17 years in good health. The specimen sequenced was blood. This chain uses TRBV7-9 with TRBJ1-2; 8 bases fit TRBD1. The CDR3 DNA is TGTGCCAGCAGCGGAGGGACAGGAACTAACTATGGCTACACCTTC. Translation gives CASSGGTGTNYGYTF.